This T cell receptor (beta chain) comes out of a study of OX40 agonist ivuxolimab in advanced cancers. Findings and caveats of the study: Individuals who were partial responders at 0.1-3.0 mg/kg had clonal expansion that ranked among the lowest.

Germline assignment: CDR1 SGHTA and CDR2 FQGNSA. The CDR3 is 13 residues long. Trimming cost V 4 bases and J 5 bases; bases outside gene matches: 3. Blood samples were obtained at baseline, cycle 4 day 1, and cycle 7 day 1. To note about this clone: No antigen is known for it.

Clones were sequenced by immunoSEQ multiplex PCR, and TCRdb holds only the in-frame ones, with some missing. The sample contains 9,500 to 15,000 clones, more than 75% of which appear only once. The rearrangement joins TRBV7-2 to TRBJ2-5; TRBD2 agrees at 8 bases. The sequence was obtained from an adult with an advanced solid tumor such as melanoma, head and neck, liver or kidney cancer. This sample comprised CD4+ or CD8+ T cells sorted from blood, obtained in a trial of the OX40 agonist ivuxolimab. The CDR3 loop reads CASSSGGRETQYF. The CDR3 DNA follows: TGTGCCAGCAGCTCGGGGGGGCGGGAGACCCAGTACTTC.